One and the same sample provided the 10 T cell receptor beta chains below, sequenced in a study of T cells in women clearing cervical HPV infection. The table came from immunoSEQ multiplex PCR; TCRdb's copy has only in-frame clones and leaves some out. Recorded for this sample: roughly 32,000 clones. The sample was blood buffy coat. The receptors were gathered from a woman between 18 and 70 years old with a cervical HPV16 infection that either progressed to CIN3+ or cleared (not recorded which).

Partial CDR3 DNA: TGTGCCAGCAGTTGGTGGGACAGAACCTACGAG. It translates to CASSWWDRTYE. The whole CDR3 region reads CASSWWDRTYEQYF. The chain joins TRBV3-1 (or the pseudogene TRBV3-2) to TRBJ2-7; 7 bases are shared with TRBD1. Sequencing ends 3 residues short of the CDR3 end; the germline J gene provides the rest. CDR3 length equals 14 residues. The V gene end was trimmed by 6 bases and the J gene end by 2 bases; junction bases not matched to a gene: 7. Germline lookup yields CDR1 LGHDT and CDR2 YNNKEL (reference sequence).

The CDR3 protein is CASRPGGGNEKLFF. The covered CDR3 bases are TGCGCCAGCAGACCAGGGGGCGGTAATGAAAAA. This chain connects TRBV5-1 to TRBJ1-4; 8 nucleotides align to TRBD1. Read data end 3 residues before the CDR3 end; the end is taken from the germline J gene. The J segment lost 4 bases and the V segment lost 5 bases, leaving 4 bases of the junction unmatched. The CDR3 sequence is 14 residues long. CDR1 and CDR2 (germline): SGHRS, YFSETQ.

About this clone itself: The sequence runs out 3 residues before the end of the CDR3; the remainder is reconstructed from the germline J gene. The V and J genes are TRBV20-1 and TRBJ2-7; D uncertain. Germline-derived CDR1 and CDR2 are DFQATT and SNEGSKA (reference sequence). V was clipped by 4 bases and J by 3 bases, with 19 bases between them. The CDR3 has 15 residues. This chain's CDR3 is CSANSRLSNVYEQYF. CDR3 DNA, as far as it was read: TGCAGTGCTAACTCGAGACTCTCGAACGTCTACGAG.

A word on this clone: Read sequence stops 3 residues before the CDR3 end, and the germline J gene provides the missing end. V usage is TRBV20-1 and J usage is TRBJ2-1, with 8 bases identical to TRBD2. The CDR3 is 15 residues long. CDR1 DFQATT and CDR2 SNEGSKA come from the germline V gene (reference sequence). V was clipped by 3 bases and J by 6 bases; unmatched bases: 10. The DNA read from the CDR3 is TGCAGTGCTAGTAGGAGCGGGAGAACGGCCAATGAG. This codes for CSASRSGRTANE. The full-length CDR3 reads as CSASRSGRTANEQFF.

Concerning this clone itself: The DNA ends 3 residues before the CDR3 does, and the rest of the CDR3 is filled in from the germline J gene. The J gene is TRBJ2-6, the V gene TRBV5-1; D possibly corresponds to TRBD1 (6 bases). The CDR3 consists of 18 residues. V shed 4 bases and J shed 0 bases, with 17 bases lying between them. Germline V CDR1 and CDR2: SGHRS, YFSETQ. CDR3 loop: CASSPPGTKHSGANVLTF. CDR3 DNA (partial): TGCGCCAGCAGCCCACCCGGGACAAAGCACTCTGGGGCCAACGTC.

Points on this clone: The read terminates 3 residues ahead of where the CDR3 ends, so the germline J gene completes it. The rearrangement links TRBV6-1 to TRBJ1-6, with a possible D match to TRBD1 (5 bases). Deletions cut 2 bases from V and 5 bases from J, with 10 bases between. The CDR3 sequence is 15 residues long. CDR1 and CDR2 (germline): MNHNS, SASEGT. The CDR3 spells CASSELRGNNSPLHF. The part of the CDR3 DNA that was read is TGTGCCAGCAGTGAACTTCGGGGGAATAATTCACCC.

Notes on this clone: Germline is not matched at one junction end, which may reflect a read error. The read comes to an end 3 residues before the CDR3 does, leaving the germline J gene to fill in the end. This chain uses TRBV7-7 with TRBJ2-7; 12 bases are a match to TRBD2. The CDR3 contains 15 residues. The germline gives CDR1 SSHAT, CDR2 FNYEAQ (reference sequence). This chain's CDR3 is CASSFYRTSGNEQYF. Partial CDR3 DNA: TGTGCTAGCAGCTTCTATAGGACTAGCGGGAACGAG.

Points on this clone: From the germline J gene comes the end of the CDR3, since the read stops 3 residues before it. The sample holds other DNA sequences that translate to the same CDR3. The chain uses TRBV29-1 and TRBJ1-1, with 9 bases fitting TRBD1. The CDR3 loop spans 14 amino acids. J gave up 2 bases and V 6 bases, and 7 bases lay outside the gene matches. From germline, CDR1 is SQVTM and CDR2 ANQGSEA. CDR3 DNA, as far as it was read: TGCAGCGTGGGTACGGGACAGGGTAACACTGAA. Its protein product is CSVGTGQGNTE. The CDR3 reads in full as CSVGTGQGNTEAFF.

Notes on this clone: The sequenced fragment ends 3 residues before the CDR3 boundary, so the rest is inferred from the germline J gene. The chain uses TRBV14 and TRBJ2-7; 7 nucleotides match TRBD1. The CDR3 runs 14 residues. V lost 4 bases and J lost 6; bases outside the gene matches: 9. Germline CDR1 is SGHDN and CDR2 is FVKESK. The sequenced CDR3 bases are TGTGCCAGCAGCCTGACAGGGTCCCTCCGCGAG. It yields the protein CASSLTGSLRE. The complete CDR3 protein is CASSLTGSLREQYF.

Of note for this clone: The CDR3 end lies 3 residues beyond the end of the read and is filled in from the germline J gene. V gene TRBV5-1 combines with J gene TRBJ1-2; perhaps TRBD1 as D (6 bases). V dropped 3 bases and J dropped 3 bases, with 15 bases sitting between them. This CDR3 has 15 residues. Germline V gene sequence: CDR1 SGHRS, CDR2 YFSETQ. CDR3 protein: CASSSTSRGDYGYTF. Partial CDR3 DNA: TGCGCCAGCAGCTCTACATCCAGGGGTGACTATGGC.